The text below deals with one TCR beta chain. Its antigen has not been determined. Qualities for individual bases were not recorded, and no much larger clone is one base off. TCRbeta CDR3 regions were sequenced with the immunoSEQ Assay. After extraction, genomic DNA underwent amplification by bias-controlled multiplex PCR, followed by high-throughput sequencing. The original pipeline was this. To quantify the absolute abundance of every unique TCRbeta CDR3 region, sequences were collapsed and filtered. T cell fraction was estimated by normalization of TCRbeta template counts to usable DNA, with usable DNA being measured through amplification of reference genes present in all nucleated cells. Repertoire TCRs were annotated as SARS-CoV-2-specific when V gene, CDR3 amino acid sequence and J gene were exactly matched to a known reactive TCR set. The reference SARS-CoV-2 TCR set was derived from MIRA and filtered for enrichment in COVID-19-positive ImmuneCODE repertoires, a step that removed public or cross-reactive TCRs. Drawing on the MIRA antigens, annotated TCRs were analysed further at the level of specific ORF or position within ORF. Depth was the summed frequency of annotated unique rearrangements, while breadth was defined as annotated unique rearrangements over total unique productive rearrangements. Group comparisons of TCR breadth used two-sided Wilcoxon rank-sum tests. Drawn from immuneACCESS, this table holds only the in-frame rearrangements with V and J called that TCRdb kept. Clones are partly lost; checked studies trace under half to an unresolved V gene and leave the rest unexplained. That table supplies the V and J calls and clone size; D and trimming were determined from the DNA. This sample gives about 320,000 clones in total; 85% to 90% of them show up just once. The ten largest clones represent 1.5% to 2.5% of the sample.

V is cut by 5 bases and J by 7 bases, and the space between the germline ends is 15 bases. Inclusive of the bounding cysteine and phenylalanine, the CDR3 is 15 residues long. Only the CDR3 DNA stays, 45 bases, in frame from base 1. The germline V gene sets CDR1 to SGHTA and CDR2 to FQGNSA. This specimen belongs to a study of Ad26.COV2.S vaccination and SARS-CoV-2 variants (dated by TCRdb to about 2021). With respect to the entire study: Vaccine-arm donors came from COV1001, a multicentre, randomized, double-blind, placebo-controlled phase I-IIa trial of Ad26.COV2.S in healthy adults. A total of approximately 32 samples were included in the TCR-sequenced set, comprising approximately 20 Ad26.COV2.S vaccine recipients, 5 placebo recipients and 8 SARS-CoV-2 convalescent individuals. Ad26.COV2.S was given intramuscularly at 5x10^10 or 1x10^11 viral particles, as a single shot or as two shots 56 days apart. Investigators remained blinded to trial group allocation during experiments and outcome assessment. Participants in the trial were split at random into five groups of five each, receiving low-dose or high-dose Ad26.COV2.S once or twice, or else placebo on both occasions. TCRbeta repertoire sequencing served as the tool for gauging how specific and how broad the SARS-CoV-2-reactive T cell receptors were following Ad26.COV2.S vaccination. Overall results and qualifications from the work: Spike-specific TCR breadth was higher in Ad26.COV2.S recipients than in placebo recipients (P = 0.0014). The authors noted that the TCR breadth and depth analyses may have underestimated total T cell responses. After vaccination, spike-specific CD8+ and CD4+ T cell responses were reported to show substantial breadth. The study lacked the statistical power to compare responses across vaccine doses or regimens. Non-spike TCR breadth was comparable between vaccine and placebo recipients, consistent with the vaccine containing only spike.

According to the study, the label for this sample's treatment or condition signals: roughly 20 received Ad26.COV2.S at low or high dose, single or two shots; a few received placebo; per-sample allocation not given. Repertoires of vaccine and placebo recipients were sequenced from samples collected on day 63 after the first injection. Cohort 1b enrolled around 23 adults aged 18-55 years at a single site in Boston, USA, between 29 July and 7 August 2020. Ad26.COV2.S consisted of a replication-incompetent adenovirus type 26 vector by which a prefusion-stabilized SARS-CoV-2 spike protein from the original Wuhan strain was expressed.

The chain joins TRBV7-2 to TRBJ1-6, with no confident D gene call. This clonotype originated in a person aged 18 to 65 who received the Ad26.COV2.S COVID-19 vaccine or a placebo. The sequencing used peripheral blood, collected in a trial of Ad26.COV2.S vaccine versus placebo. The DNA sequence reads TGTGCCAGCAGCGGAGTCTGGGGAGGGAATTCACCCCTCCACTTT. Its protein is CASSGVWGGNSPLHF.